The 32 T cell receptor beta chains below all came from one sample that was sequenced in a study of T cells in women clearing cervical HPV infection. The assay was immunoSEQ multiplex PCR, and TCRdb's table has in-frame clones only and misses some. The sample has tens of thousands of clones, and its top ten clones hold around 5.2%. The sequencing input was blood buffy coat. The receptor source for this set is a woman aged 18-70 years with a cervical HPV16 infection that either progressed to CIN3+ or cleared (not recorded which).

About this clone: The CDR3 end is not reached by the read, which stops 3 residues before it; the germline J gene fills it in. The chain recombines TRBV19 with TRBJ2-2, with 7 nucleotides matching TRBD2. The length of the CDR3 is 14 residues. Germline V lookup: CDR1 LNHDA, CDR2 SQIVND (reference sequence). Germline trimming cut 7 bases from V and 6 bases from J; bases unmatched to any gene: 8. The sequenced part of the CDR3 DNA is TGTGCCAGTACCCGAAGTCGGGGGGCCGGGGAG. Translating gives CASTRSRGAGE. The full CDR3 protein is CASTRSRGAGELFF.

Of note for this clone: The read falls 3 residues short of the CDR3 end, and the missing part is taken from the germline J gene. The rearrangement uses TRBV2 and TRBJ2-2; 12 nucleotides agree with TRBD1. This CDR3 region has 15 residues. The germline V gene has CDR1 SNHLY and CDR2 FYNNEI. CDR3 in amino acids: CASKGGQGADSPLFF. CDR3 DNA, as far as it was read: TGTGCCAGCAAGGGGGGACAGGGGGCTGATTCACCG.

For this clone: Sequence at one end of the junction differs from germline and may be a read error. The DNA read from the CDR3 is TGCGCCAGCAGCCGAACCCGGGACACCCTAGGGACAGATACG. This codes for CASSRTRDTLGTDT. The CDR3, in full, reads CASSRTRDTLGTDTQYF. This sequence joins TRBV4-2 and TRBJ2-3; D might be TRBD1 (6 bases). The read ends 3 residues early relative to the CDR3; the germline J gene fills the gap. Germline V lookup: CDR1 LGHNA, CDR2 YNFKEQ. The CDR3 spans 17 residues.

As concerns this clone: The CDR3 end lies 3 residues beyond the end of the read and is filled in from the germline J gene. The V and J genes are TRBV28 and TRBJ2-3; 13 bases align to TRBD2. Trimming removed 7 bases from V and 4 bases from J; junction bases left unmatched: 8. CDR1 is MDHEN, CDR2 SYDVKM, per germline. The CDR3 covers 16 residues. Here the CDR3 reads CASIPRLAGGPDTQYF. The CDR3 DNA, read in part, is TGTGCCAGCATCCCCCGACTAGCGGGGGGCCCAGATACG. Filled out from reference TRBV28 and TRBJ2-3, the complete variable domain reads DVKVTQSSRYLVKRTGEKVFLECVQDMDHENMFWYRQDPGLGLRLIYFSYDVKMKEKGDIPEGYSVSREKKERFSLILESASTNQTSMYLCASIPRLAGGPDTQYFGPGTRLTVL.

A word on this clone: The sequence runs out 3 residues before the end of the CDR3; the remainder is reconstructed from the germline J gene. The chain is built from TRBV11-2 and TRBJ2-2; a possible D gene is TRBD1 (6 bases). V lost 7 bases and J 4 bases, leaving 13 bases between the germline ends. From germline, CDR1 is SGHAT and CDR2 FQNNGV. The CDR3 has 14 residues. Partial CDR3 DNA: TGTGCCAGCATCGCGATCAGGGGCACCGGGGAG. Its protein product is CASIAIRGTGE. The CDR3 as a whole reads CASIAIRGTGELFF.

Of note for this clone: The read halts 3 residues ahead of the CDR3 end, with the missing end drawn from the germline J gene. J is TRBJ2-1 and V is TRBV30; 9 nucleotides match TRBD1. CDR3 length equals 11 residues. Germline lookup yields CDR1 GTSNPN and CDR2 SVGIG (reference sequence). With V trimmed by 5 bases and J by 7 bases, 0 bases remained unmatched. The DNA read from the CDR3 is TGTGCCTGGGGACAGGGGAATGAG. It encodes CAWGQGNE. The whole CDR3 sequence reads CAWGQGNEQFF.

For this clone: The read terminates 3 residues before the CDR3 end, so the remaining end is supplied by the germline J gene. J is TRBJ1-2 and V is TRBV7-6; a possible D gene is TRBD1 (5 bases). This CDR3 is built from 15 residues. In germline, CDR1 is SGHVS, CDR2 FNYEAQ. The sequenced part of the CDR3 DNA is TGTGCCAGCAGCTTAGCCGGGCAGGGTCCCTACGAC. Its translation is CASSLAGQGPYD. The entire CDR3 sequence reads CASSLAGQGPYDYTF.

On this clone: The read ends 3 residues early relative to the CDR3; the germline J gene fills the gap. The gene calls are TRBV9 and TRBJ2-3; D remains ambiguous. The CDR3 totals 15 residues. V was clipped by 4 bases and J by 0 bases, with 12 bases between them. Germline-derived CDR1 and CDR2 are SGDLS and YYNGEE. The sequenced part of the CDR3 DNA is TGTGCCAGCAGCCCCCGGTCCACTAGCACAGATACG. Translation gives CASSPRSTSTDT. The whole CDR3 protein reads CASSPRSTSTDTQYF. Together with reference TRBV9 and TRBJ2-3, the CDR3 gives the full variable domain: DSGVTQTPKHLITATGQRVTLRCSPRSGDLSVYWYQQSLDQGLQFLIQYYNGEERAKGNILERFSAQQFPDLHSELNLSSLELGDSALYFCASSPRSTSTDTQYFGPGTRLTVL.

Details on this clone: Sequencing ends 3 residues short of the CDR3 end; the germline J gene provides the rest. This chain joins TRBV20-1 and TRBJ2-7; 9 nucleotides line up with TRBD1. The germline V gene has CDR1 DFQATT and CDR2 SNEGSKA (reference sequence). V was pared by 6 bases and J by 2 bases, with 5 bases of the junction left unmatched. CDR3 length equals 13 residues. The CDR3 protein is CSAGDRDPYEQYF. The part of the CDR3 DNA that was read is TGCAGTGCAGGGGACAGGGATCCCTACGAG.

On this clone itself: The CDR3 goes on 3 residues after the read ends, and that part is filled in from the germline J gene. This chain connects TRBV4-2 to TRBJ1-1; D possibly corresponds to TRBD1 (5 bases). The germline V gene encodes CDR1 LGHNA and CDR2 YNFKEQ. V was shortened by 5 bases and J by 5 bases, with 18 bases between the two germline ends. This CDR3 contains 15 residues. CDR3 bases read: TGTGCCAGCAGCAAAGGGGAGCAGGGCGGTACTGAA. Translation gives CASSKGEQGGTE. The full CDR3 protein is CASSKGEQGGTEAFF.

About this clone itself: Read coverage stops 3 residues before the CDR3 terminus; the germline J gene supplies the remainder. This chain links TRBV7-2 with TRBJ2-3; D perhaps matches TRBD2 (5 bases). This CDR3 spans 15 amino acids. The V gene's germline CDR1 is SGHTA and CDR2 FQGNSA. CDR3 region: CASSLAGLAFETQYF. CDR3 DNA (partial): TGTGCCAGCAGCTTAGCTGGGCTAGCATTTGAGACG. The whole variable domain, filled in from reference TRBV7-2 and TRBJ2-3, reads GAGVSQSPSNKVTEKGKDVELRCDPISGHTALYWYRQSLGQGLEFLIYFQGNSAPDKSGLPSDRFSAERTGGSVSTLTIQRTQQEDSAVYLCASSLAGLAFETQYFGPGTRLTVL.

A word on this clone: The read halts 3 residues ahead of the CDR3 end, with the missing end drawn from the germline J gene. The chain recombines TRBV19 with TRBJ1-1; possible D gene TRBD1, 6 bases. Germline V gives CDR1 LNHDA, CDR2 SQIVND (reference sequence). The CDR3 sequence is 12 residues long. The CDR3 spells CASGRGWETAFF. The sequenced part of the CDR3 DNA is TGTGCCAGCGGTAGGGGGTGGGAGACA.

Of note for this clone: The read comes to an end 3 residues before the CDR3 does, leaving the germline J gene to fill in the end. This chain links TRBV30 with TRBJ2-2, with 8 bases that match TRBD1. From germline, CDR1 is GTSNPN and CDR2 SVGIG (reference sequence). J lost 5 bases, V lost 3 bases, and 2 bases had no gene match. The CDR3 runs to 13 residues. Incomplete CDR3 DNA: TGTGCCTGGAGACAGGGGGGAACCGGGGAG. It is translated as CAWRQGGTGE. The full CDR3 is CAWRQGGTGELFF.

Worth noting for this clone: Coverage ceases 3 residues before the CDR3 finishes, and the germline J gene fills in the end. V is TRBV28 and J is TRBJ1-2, with 10 bases that match TRBD1. The trim removed 2 bases at V and 2 bases at J, leaving 5 bases unmatched. Per the germline V gene, CDR1 is MDHEN and CDR2 is SYDVKM. The length of the CDR3 is 16 residues. Incomplete CDR3 DNA: TGTGCCAGCAGTTTAGGGGGACAGGGGATGAACTATGGC. Its translation is CASSLGGQGMNYG. The CDR3 in its entirety is CASSLGGQGMNYGYTF.

To note about this clone: The sequenced fragment ends 3 residues before the CDR3 boundary, so the rest is inferred from the germline J gene. The sample contains more than one DNA sequence encoding this CDR3. The rearrangement uses TRBV20-1 and TRBJ2-7; unclear D gene. V shed 1 base and J shed 0 bases, with 16 bases lying between them. The CDR3 consists of 16 residues. Germline V CDR1 and CDR2: DFQATT, SNEGSKA (reference sequence). CDR3 amino acids: CSARAIRQSSSYEQYF. Partial CDR3 DNA: TGCAGTGCTAGAGCGATCAGACAATCGAGCTCCTACGAG.

This chain's CDR3 is CASRTGEGTEAFF. CDR3 DNA (partial): TGTGCCAGCAGAACAGGGGAGGGAACTGAA. The chain uses TRBV12-3 or TRBV12-4 and TRBJ1-1, with 7 bases identical to TRBD1. The read gets to within 3 residues of the CDR3 end, and the germline J gene fills in the rest. The CDR3 sequence is 13 residues long. The V segment lost 6 bases and the J segment 5 bases; nucleotides outside the gene matches: 6.

Concerning this clone itself: Sequencing ends 3 residues short of the CDR3 end; the germline J gene provides the rest. The V call is TRBV5-1, the J call TRBJ1-1; D is unresolved. V was trimmed by 0 bases and J by 1 base, leaving 7 bases between them. The CDR3 runs to 14 residues. CDR1 and CDR2 (germline): SGHRS, YFSETQ. The covered CDR3 bases are TGCGCCAGCAGCTTGGCACATACGAACACTGAA. It codes for CASSLAHTNTE. The CDR3 as a whole reads CASSLAHTNTEAFF.

As to this clone: The CDR3 extends 3 residues past the end of the read, so its final part is completed from the germline J gene. The chain links TRBV7-9 to TRBJ2-4; 7 bases agree with TRBD1. CDR3 length: 13 residues. The germline V gene has CDR1 SEHNR and CDR2 FQNEAQ (reference sequence). This CDR3 is CASSWEGGETQYF. The CDR3 bases that were read are TGTGCCAGCAGTTGGGAAGGGGGCGAGACT.

For this clone: With the read ending 3 residues before the CDR3 end, the germline J gene is used to fill in that end. The chain employs TRBV28 and TRBJ2-4; 11 bases are shared with TRBD2. The V and J ends lost 3 bases and 0 bases, in that order; junction bases with no gene match: 13. The CDR3 is 20 residues long. The germline CDR1 and CDR2 sequences are MDHEN and SYDVKM. The CDR3 bases that were read are TGTGCCAGCAGTTTTGAGGGTAGCGGGGGGGCCTGGGTAGCCAAAAACATT. It encodes CASSFEGSGGAWVAKNI. The whole CDR3 sequence reads CASSFEGSGGAWVAKNIQYF.

A remark on this clone: The read finishes 3 residues shy of the CDR3 end, and the germline J gene is used to complete it. V usage is TRBV29-1 and J usage is TRBJ1-3; TRBD1 might be the D (5 bases). The V gene lost 4 bases and the J gene lost 1 base, with 11 bases spanning the gap. The CDR3 has 14 amino acids. Germline CDR1 and CDR2: SQVTM and ANQGSEA. CDR3 amino acids: CSVGGEPSGNTIYF. CDR3 DNA, as far as it was read: TGCAGCGTTGGGGGCGAACCTTCTGGAAACACC. The full variable domain, its missing parts supplied by reference TRBV29-1 and TRBJ1-3, is SAVISQKPSRDICQRGTSLTIQCQVDSQVTMMFWYRQQPGQSLTLIATANQGSEATYESGFVIDKFPISRPNLTFSTLTVSNMSPEDSSIYLCSVGGEPSGNTIYFGEGSWLTVV.

In regard to this clone: The read falls 3 residues short of the CDR3 end, and the missing part is taken from the germline J gene. This rearrangement joins TRBV7-3 to TRBJ2-2; the match to TRBD1 covers 7 bases. Germline CDR1 is SGHTA and CDR2 is FQGTGA. V was clipped by 5 bases and J by 7 bases; unmatched bases: 4. The CDR3 loop spans 13 amino acids. CDR3 loop: CASSLTGVGELFF. The CDR3 bases that were read are TGTGCCAGCAGCCTTACAGGGGTCGGGGAG.

About this clone itself: From the germline J gene comes the end of the CDR3, since the read stops 3 residues before it. The chain uses TRBV2 and TRBJ2-1; a possible D gene is TRBD2 (7 bases). From germline, CDR1 is SNHLY and CDR2 FYNNEI. There are 15 residues in the CDR3. Trimming removed 1 base from V and 7 bases from J, with 14 bases in between. CDR3 DNA (partial): TGTGCCAGCAGTGAAGAGGGGGGGACTCATAATGAG. It specifies CASSEEGGTHNE. The CDR3, in full, reads CASSEEGGTHNEQFF.

In regard to this clone: The read terminates 3 residues before the CDR3 end, so the remaining end is supplied by the germline J gene. This rearrangement joins TRBV6-1 to TRBJ1-5, with 7 bases fitting TRBD1. There are 17 residues in the CDR3. J lost 0 bases, V lost 2 bases, and 7 bases had no gene match. Germline CDR1 is MNHNS and CDR2 is SASEGT. The sequenced part of the CDR3 DNA is TGTGCCAGCAGTGAACAACAGGGGAGGTATAGCAATCAGCCC. This translates into CASSEQQGRYSNQP. The CDR3, in full, reads CASSEQQGRYSNQPQHF.

Concerning this clone: The DNA ends 3 residues before the CDR3 does, and the rest of the CDR3 is filled in from the germline J gene. This rearrangement joins TRBV20-1 to TRBJ2-1; unclear D gene. CDR3 size: 10 residues. V lost 6 bases, J lost 6 bases, and 6 bases lay in between. Germline CDR1 reads DFQATT; CDR2 reads SNEGSKA (reference sequence). Incomplete CDR3 DNA: TGCAGTGCCCCTACCAATGAG. Its protein product is CSAPTNE. From start to end, the CDR3 is CSAPTNEQFF.

On this clone itself: The read falls 3 residues short of the CDR3 end, and the missing part is taken from the germline J gene. At the DNA level, this CDR3 is encoded by other sequences in the same sample as well. The genes are TRBV10-3 and TRBJ1-3, with D tentatively TRBD1 (6 bases). This CDR3 contains 10 residues. Germline V lookup: CDR1 ENHRY, CDR2 SYGVKD. The chain's CDR3 is CAIGQSTIYF. The CDR3 bases that were read are TGTGCCATCGGACAGAGCACT.

Comment on this clone: The read ends 3 residues early relative to the CDR3; the germline J gene fills the gap. This chain links TRBV27 with TRBJ2-1, with 11 positions matching TRBD1. V lost 6 bases and J lost 7; bases outside the gene matches: 5. There are 14 residues in the CDR3. Germline V lookup: CDR1 MNHEY, CDR2 SMNVEV (reference sequence). CDR3 DNA (partial): TGTGCCAGCAGCCGGGACAGGGGGTTTAATGAG. Residues: CASSRDRGFNE. The CDR3 as a whole reads CASSRDRGFNEQFF.

Incomplete CDR3 DNA: TGCAGTGCTAAGGCTAGCGGTGCCTACAATGAG. This gives the protein CSAKASGAYNE. The entire CDR3 reads CSAKASGAYNEQFF. The chain recombines TRBV20-1 with TRBJ2-1, with 7 bases lining up with TRBD2. The read terminates 3 residues ahead of where the CDR3 ends, so the germline J gene completes it. Looked up from germline, CDR1 is DFQATT and CDR2 is SNEGSKA (reference sequence). CDR3 length: 14 amino acids. Trimming cost V 4 bases and J 2 bases; bases outside gene matches: 5.

Points on this clone: The read ends 3 residues early relative to the CDR3; the germline J gene fills the gap. The J gene is TRBJ1-6, the V gene TRBV30, with D possibly TRBD1 on 6 matching bases. Germline CDR1 is GTSNPN and CDR2 is SVGIG (reference sequence). V shed 0 bases and J shed 0 bases, with 12 bases lying between them. This CDR3 is built from 17 residues. Partial CDR3 DNA: TGTGCCTGGAGTGTCCCGAGGGGGAGCTCCTATAATTCACCC. The encoded protein is CAWSVPRGSSYNSP. The full CDR3 reads CAWSVPRGSSYNSPLHF. Based on the CDR3 plus reference TRBV30 and TRBJ1-6, the full variable domain is SQTIHQWPATLVQPVGSPLSLECTVEGTSNPNLYWYRQAAGRGLQLLFYSVGIGQISSEVPQNLSASRPQDRQFILSSKKLLLSDSGFYLCAWSVPRGSSYNSPLHFGNGTRLTVT.

A remark on this clone: The DNA ends 3 residues before the CDR3 does, and the rest of the CDR3 is filled in from the germline J gene. The gene calls are TRBV5-1 and TRBJ2-3; 9 nucleotides align to TRBD2. The V gene end was trimmed by 3 bases and the J gene end by 0 bases; junction bases not matched to a gene: 14. This CDR3 spans 19 amino acids. The germline gives CDR1 SGHRS, CDR2 YFSETQ. CDR3 DNA, as far as it was read: TGCGCCAGCAGCTCTTTTCCAGGGCTAGCGGGGACTAGCACAGATACG. It is translated as CASSSFPGLAGTSTDT. The CDR3 as a whole reads CASSSFPGLAGTSTDTQYF.

To note about this clone: The read ends 3 residues before the CDR3 terminus; that terminus is restored from the germline J gene. The rearrangement joins TRBV5-1 to TRBJ2-3, with 8 bases that match TRBD1. The CDR3 contains 15 residues. The germline CDR1 and CDR2 sequences are SGHRS and YFSETQ. The part of the CDR3 DNA that was read is TGCGCCAGCAGCTCCCAAACAGGGGGACAAGAGACG. Protein product: CASSSQTGGQET. The whole CDR3 sequence reads CASSSQTGGQETQYF.

With respect to this clone: The observed sequence ends 3 residues before the CDR3 terminus, with the missing tail filled in from the germline J gene. This chain connects TRBV30 to TRBJ1-4, with unresolved D. This CDR3 is 15 amino acids long. Germline V lookup: CDR1 GTSNPN, CDR2 SVGIG (reference sequence). The chain's CDR3 is CAWSLDSVFDSPLFF. The DNA read from the CDR3 is TGTGCCTGGAGTCTGGACTCCGTTTTTGATTCACCA.

As to this clone: Sequencing ends 3 residues short of the CDR3 end; the germline J gene provides the rest. This chain connects TRBV7-8 to TRBJ1-1, with 10 nucleotides matching TRBD1. CDR1 and CDR2 (germline): SGHVS, FQNEAQ. CDR3 length equals 15 residues. J lost 4 bases, V lost 5 bases, and 7 bases had no gene match. The CDR3 sequence is CASSHGTGAGTEAFF. The DNA read from the CDR3 is TGTGCCAGCAGCCACGGGACAGGGGCCGGCACTGAA.